These 27 T cell receptor beta chains came from one sample sequenced in a study of blood T cell repertoires in COVID-19. Sequencing used immunoSEQ multiplex PCR; TCRdb keeps in-frame clones, though not all of them. The sample has about 250,000 clones, about nine tenths seen once. Sequencing was done on a sample of PBMCs or T cells enriched from blood (not recorded which). Source of these receptors: a woman aged 25-40 years with acute COVID-19.

This clone was recorded only once. The chain is built from TRBV18 and TRBJ2-3; TRBD1 aligns across 10 bases. Germline V gene sequence: CDR1 KGHSH, CDR2 LQKENI. The CDR3 covers 15 residues. Germline trimming cut 4 bases from V and 2 bases from J; bases unmatched to any gene: 3. Here the CDR3 reads CASSQTGGATDTQYF. The CDR3 bases are TGTGCCAGCTCACAGACAGGGGGCGCCACAGATACGCAGTATTTT.

The chain employs TRBV12-5 and TRBJ2-7; 15 bases agree with TRBD2. V trimming: 4 bases; J trimming: 3 bases; junction bases outside the gene matches: 7. The CDR3 covers 17 residues. Germline lookup yields CDR1 LGHNT and CDR2 FRNRAP. Here the CDR3 reads CASGSSGTSGGRYEQYF. Here the CDR3 DNA reads TGTGCTAGTGGTTCCTCCGGGACTAGCGGGGGGCGCTACGAGCAGTACTTC.

A note on this clone: Just one base apart from a much larger clone, this may be a read error. This rearrangement joins TRBV30 to TRBJ2-2; 7 bases fit TRBD1. CDR3 size: 15 residues. Germline values: CDR1 GTSNPN, CDR2 SVGIG (reference sequence). CDR3 coding DNA: TGTGTCTGGAGTCAACCCGACAGGGAGACCGGGGAGCTGTTTTTT. It is translated as CVWSQPDRETGELFF.

This clone was observed a handful of times. The chain is built from TRBV4-2 and TRBJ2-7; tentatively, D is TRBD1 (5 bases). The germline V and J ends were trimmed by 0 bases and 1 base, with 7 bases remaining between them. From germline, CDR1 is LGHNA and CDR2 YNFKEQ. This CDR3 contains 14 residues. This CDR3 reads CASSQDRASYEQYF. Here the CDR3 DNA reads TGTGCCAGCAGCCAAGACAGGGCTTCCTACGAGCAGTACTTC.

V usage is TRBV3-1 (or the pseudogene TRBV3-2) and J usage is TRBJ2-1; 9 bases are a match to TRBD1. Germline CDR1 reads LGHDT; CDR2 reads YNNKEL (reference sequence). The junction had 3 bases not matched to a gene; V was cut back by 4 bases and J by 5 bases. The CDR3 length is 14 residues. The CDR3 loop reads CASSRDRANNEQFF. Here the CDR3 DNA reads TGTGCCAGCAGCCGGGACAGGGCTAACAATGAGCAGTTCTTC.

The rearrangement joins TRBV4-1 to TRBJ2-1; a weak D match, TRBD2 (5 bases). Trimming removed 4 bases from V and 8 bases from J, with 12 bases in between. Per germline, CDR1 MGHRA and CDR2 YSYEKL. The CDR3 runs 13 residues. As DNA, the CDR3 is TGCGCCAGCAGCCGCGGTCTAGCCTATGAGCAGTTCTTC. Encoded protein: CASSRGLAYEQFF.

V and J are TRBV4-1 and TRBJ1-5, with D perhaps TRBD1 (5 bases). This CDR3 contains 19 residues. Germline values: CDR1 MGHRA, CDR2 YSYEKL. The V gene lost 5 bases and the J gene lost 0 bases, with 23 bases spanning the gap. The CDR3 protein is CASSAGSQGFPSSNQPQHF. In DNA form, the CDR3 reads TGCGCCAGCAGCGCTGGCTCCCAGGGTTTCCCAAGTAGCAATCAGCCCCAGCATTTT.

The chain recombines TRBV3-1 (or the pseudogene TRBV3-2) with TRBJ1-1; D unresolved. The germline gives CDR1 LGHDT, CDR2 YNNKEL (reference sequence). Trimming left V 2 bases short and J 0 bases short, with 7 bases between. The CDR3 runs 14 residues. DNA for the CDR3: TGTGCCAGCAGCCAACGAGTACTGAACACTGAAGCTTTCTTT. Amino acid sequence: CASSQRVLNTEAFF.

This chain uses TRBV4-1 with TRBJ1-5; no firm D call. V was clipped by 0 bases and J by 5 bases, with 11 bases between them. This CDR3 has 15 amino acids. Germline assignment: CDR1 MGHRA and CDR2 YSYEKL. The DNA for the CDR3 is TGCGCCAGCAGCCAAGATCTGTCGGACTATCAGCCCCAGCATTTT. Residues: CASSQDLSDYQPQHF.

This clone occurred a few times. The rearrangement joins TRBV4-1 to TRBJ1-5; TRBD1 is a possible D gene (6 bases). The germline gives CDR1 MGHRA, CDR2 YSYEKL. CDR3 size: 14 residues. V was pared by 0 bases and J by 7 bases, with 10 bases between. The CDR3: CASSQEQGDQPQHF. CDR3 DNA sequence: TGCGCCAGCAGCCAAGAACAGGGTGACCAGCCCCAGCATTTT.

V is TRBV29-1 and J is TRBJ1-2, with no clear D. The CDR3 contains 9 residues. CDR1 SQVTM and CDR2 ANQGSEA come from the germline V gene. Trimming shortened V by 5 bases and J by 11 bases, and 9 bases separated the two germline ends. The CDR3 spells CSVSPGYTF. DNA of the CDR3: TGCAGCGTTTCTCCAGGATACACCTTC.

The chain couples TRBV10-3 to TRBJ1-1, with D uncertain. The V end was cut by 4 bases, the J end by 3 bases, with 9 bases between. CDR1 and CDR2 (germline): ENHRY, SYGVKD. CDR3 length: 13 amino acids. CDR3 bases: TGTGCCATCAGTGGGGCCGTCGACACTGAAGCTTTCTTT. Protein product: CAISGAVDTEAFF.

V usage is TRBV29-1 and J usage is TRBJ2-1; D call uncertain. Germline V gene data show CDR1 as SQVTM and CDR2 as ANQGSEA. The ends were cut back, 5 bases at V and 0 bases at J, with 17 bases in the middle. This CDR3 region has 16 residues. CDR3 in amino acids: CSVSPGSISSYNEQFF. CDR3 in DNA: TGCAGCGTTAGTCCGGGTTCCATTAGCTCCTACAATGAGCAGTTCTTC.

The J gene is TRBJ2-1, the V gene TRBV25-1, with 8 bases matching TRBD1. CDR1 and CDR2 (germline): MGHDK, SYGVNS. With 5 bases clipped from V and 5 bases from J, the junction kept 14 bases outside the gene matches. CDR3 length equals 17 residues. CDR3 amino acids: CASSSHSTGAGNNEQFF. The CDR3 coding sequence is TGTGCCAGCAGTTCACACTCGACAGGGGCAGGGAACAATGAGCAGTTCTTC. The full variable domain, rest sourced from reference TRBV25-1 and TRBJ2-1, is EADIYQTPRYLVIGTGKKITLECSQTMGHDKMYWYQQDPGMELHLIHYSYGVNSTEKGDLSSESTVSRIRTEHFPLTLESARPSHTSQYLCASSSHSTGAGNNEQFFGPGTRLTVL.

The genes are TRBV27 and TRBJ2-1; 8 bases are shared with TRBD1. The CDR3 totals 15 residues. CDR1 is MNHEY and CDR2 is SMNVEV in the germline V gene (reference sequence). Losses at the gene ends were 5 bases for V and 1 base for J; bases not matched to a gene: 4. The CDR3 protein is CASSLDRDSYNEQFF. The CDR3 region has the DNA TGTGCCAGCAGTCTGGACAGGGATTCCTACAATGAGCAGTTCTTC.

In DNA form, the CDR3 reads TGCGCCAGCAGTCGAAGGGCCGCGGGGGCACTCCAAGAGACCCAGTACTTC. Protein sequence: CASSRRAAGALQETQYF. The chain is built from TRBV5-1 and TRBJ2-5; weak D call: TRBD2 (7 bases). V lost 5 bases and J lost 1, with 21 bases in between. Germline V gives CDR1 SGHRS, CDR2 YFSETQ. This CDR3 is 17 amino acids long. The variable domain in full, completed from reference TRBV5-1 and TRBJ2-5, reads KAGVTQTPRYLIKTRGQQVTLSCSPISGHRSVSWYQQTPGQGLQFLFEYFSETQRNKGNFPGRFSGRQFSNSRSEMNVSTLELGDSALYLCASSRRAAGALQETQYFGPGTRLLVL.

The CDR3 region is CASSPGLFGNQPQHF. For the CDR3, the DNA is TGTGCCAGCAGCCCCGGACTCTTTGGGAATCAGCCCCAGCATTTT. The chain couples TRBV3-1 (or the pseudogene TRBV3-2) to TRBJ1-5; D is uncertain. The germline V gene encodes CDR1 LGHDT and CDR2 YNNKEL (reference sequence). Trimming removed 4 bases from V and 4 bases from J, with 14 bases in between. The CDR3 contains 15 residues.

The rearrangement uses TRBV3-1 (or the pseudogene TRBV3-2) and TRBJ2-3; 10 nucleotides line up with TRBD1. V gave up 4 bases and J gave up 6 bases; unmatched junction bases: 10. Germline CDR1 is LGHDT and CDR2 is YNNKEL (reference sequence). CDR3 length: 16 amino acids. The CDR3 region has the DNA TGTGCCAGCAGCCTAGGCGGGACAGGGGATACGGATACGCAGTATTTT. Its protein product is CASSLGGTGDTDTQYF.

This chain uses TRBV12-3 or TRBV12-4 with TRBJ1-5, with unresolved D. The CDR3 is made up of 13 amino acids. V was shortened by 2 bases and J by 5 bases, with 7 bases between the two germline ends. This CDR3 reads CASSLLRDQPQHF. Written as DNA, the CDR3 is TGTGCCAGCAGTTTATTACGCGATCAGCCCCAGCATTTT.

This chain uses TRBV27 with TRBJ1-2; 8 bases fit TRBD1. This CDR3 is 14 amino acids long. The V gene's germline CDR1 is MNHEY and CDR2 SMNVEV (reference sequence). The junction had 6 bases not matched to a gene; V was cut back by 2 bases and J by 7 bases. The CDR3 bases are TGTGCCAGCAGTTTAACGGCAGGGGGCCCTGGCTACACCTTC. It translates to CASSLTAGGPGYTF.

J is TRBJ1-3 and V is TRBV3-1 (or the pseudogene TRBV3-2), with D possibly matching TRBD1 (6 bases). V lost 6 bases, J lost 5 bases, and 17 bases lay in between. The CDR3 runs to 15 residues. In germline, CDR1 is LGHDT, CDR2 YNNKEL (reference sequence). The CDR3 loop is CASSTNRANRNTIYF. CDR3 nucleotide sequence: TGTGCCAGCAGTACCAACAGGGCAAATCGAAACACCATATATTTT.

The V call is TRBV29-1, the J call TRBJ2-2; D is uncertain. The CDR3 consists of 12 residues. V lost 5 bases to trimming and J lost 3 bases, with 7 bases between them. Germline V lookup: CDR1 SQVTM, CDR2 ANQGSEA. The DNA for the CDR3 is TGCAGCGTTCTGGCCTACACCGGGGAGCTGTTTTTT. Translation: CSVLAYTGELFF.

The rearrangement uses TRBV18 and TRBJ2-7; 8 bases match TRBD1. V shed 0 bases and J 4 bases; nucleotides not matched to a gene: 2. CDR3 length equals 14 residues. CDR1 is KGHSH and CDR2 is LQKENI in the germline V gene. CDR3 DNA sequence: TGTGCCAGCTCACCACCGGGACAGGCTTACGAGCAGTACTTC. Translation gives CASSPPGQAYEQYF.

With respect to this clone: This CDR3 is also generated by other DNA sequences in the sample. The chain uses TRBV5-1 and TRBJ2-2, with TRBD1 identical over 8 bases. After removal of 4 bases from V and 4 bases from J, the junction contained 3 bases not matched to a gene. Germline values: CDR1 SGHRS, CDR2 YFSETQ. The CDR3 sequence is 14 residues long. This chain's CDR3 is CASSPTGGTGELFF. In DNA form, the CDR3 reads TGCGCCAGCAGCCCTACAGGGGGCACCGGGGAGCTGTTTTTT.

The chain carries TRBV5-1 and TRBJ2-1; the D is unclear. Trimming cost V 0 bases and J 4 bases, with 2 bases left between them. CDR3 size: 12 residues. Germline V gene data show CDR1 as SGHRS and CDR2 as YFSETQ. CDR3 DNA sequence: TGCGCCAGCAGCTTGGCATACAATGAGCAGTTCTTC. It codes for CASSLAYNEQFF.

This clone came up a few times. The rearrangement links TRBV5-1 to TRBJ2-1; 10 bases agree with TRBD2. V lost 0 bases and J lost 8; bases outside the gene matches: 5. CDR1 is SGHRS, CDR2 YFSETQ, per germline. The CDR3 sequence is 15 residues long. Written as DNA, the CDR3 is TGCGCCAGCAGCTTGGATGGGACTAGCGTCTATGAGCAGTTCTTC. Amino acids: CASSLDGTSVYEQFF.

This rearrangement joins TRBV25-1 to TRBJ2-7; no definite D call. Looked up from germline, CDR1 is MGHDK and CDR2 is SYGVNS. Trimming removed 2 bases from V and 2 bases from J, with 4 bases in between. The CDR3 sequence is 12 residues long. The DNA of the CDR3 is TGTGCCAGCAGTGAAAATACCTACGAGCAGTACTTC. This sequence encodes CASSENTYEQYF.